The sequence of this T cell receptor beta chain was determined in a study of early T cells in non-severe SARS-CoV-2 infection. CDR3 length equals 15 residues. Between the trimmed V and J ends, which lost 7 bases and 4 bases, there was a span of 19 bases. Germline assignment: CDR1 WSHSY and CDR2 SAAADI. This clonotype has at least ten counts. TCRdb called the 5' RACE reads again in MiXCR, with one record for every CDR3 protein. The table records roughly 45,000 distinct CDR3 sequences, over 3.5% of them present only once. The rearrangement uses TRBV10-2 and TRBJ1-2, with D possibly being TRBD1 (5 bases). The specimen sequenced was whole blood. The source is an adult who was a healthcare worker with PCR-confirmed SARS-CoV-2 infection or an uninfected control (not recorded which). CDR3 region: CASKPVAGGPYGYTF. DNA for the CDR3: TGCGCCAGCAAACCGGTCGCGGGGGGACCCTATGGCTACACCTTC.